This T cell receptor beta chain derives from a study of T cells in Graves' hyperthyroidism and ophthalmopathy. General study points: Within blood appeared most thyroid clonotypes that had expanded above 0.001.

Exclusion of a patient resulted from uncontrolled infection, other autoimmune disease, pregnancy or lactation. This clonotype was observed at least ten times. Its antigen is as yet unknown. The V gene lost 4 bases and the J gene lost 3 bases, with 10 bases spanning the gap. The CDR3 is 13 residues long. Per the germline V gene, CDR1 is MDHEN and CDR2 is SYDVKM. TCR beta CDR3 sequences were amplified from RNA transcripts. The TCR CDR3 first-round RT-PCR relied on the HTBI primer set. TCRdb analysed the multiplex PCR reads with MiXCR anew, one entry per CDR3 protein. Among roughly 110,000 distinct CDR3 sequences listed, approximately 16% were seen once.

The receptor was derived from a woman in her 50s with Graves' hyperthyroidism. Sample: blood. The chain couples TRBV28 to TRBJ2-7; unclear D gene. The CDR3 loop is CASSSPSVYEQYF. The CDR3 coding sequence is TGTGCCAGCAGTTCTCCTAGTGTCTACGAGCAGTACTTC. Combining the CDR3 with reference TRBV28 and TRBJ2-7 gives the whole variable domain DVKVTQSSRYLVKRTGEKVFLECVQDMDHENMFWYRQDPGLGLRLIYFSYDVKMKEKGDIPEGYSVSREKKERFSLILESASTNQTSMYLCASSSPSVYEQYFGPGTRLTVT.